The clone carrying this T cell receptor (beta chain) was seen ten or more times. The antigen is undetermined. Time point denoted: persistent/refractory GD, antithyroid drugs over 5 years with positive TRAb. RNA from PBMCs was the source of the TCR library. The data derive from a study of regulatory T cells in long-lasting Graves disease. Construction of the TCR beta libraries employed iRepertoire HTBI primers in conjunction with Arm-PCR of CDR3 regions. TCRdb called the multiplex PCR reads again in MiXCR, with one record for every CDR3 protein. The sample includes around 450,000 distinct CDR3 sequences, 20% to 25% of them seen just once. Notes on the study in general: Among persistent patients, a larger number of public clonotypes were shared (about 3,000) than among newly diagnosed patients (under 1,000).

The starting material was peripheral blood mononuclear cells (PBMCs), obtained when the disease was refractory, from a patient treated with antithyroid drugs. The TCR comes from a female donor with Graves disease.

CDR3 amino acids: CASSQGGAGTQYF. Written as DNA, the CDR3 is TGTGCCAGCAGCCAAGGGGGGGCTGGGACCCAGTACTTC. This chain connects TRBV3-1 to TRBJ2-5; D may correspond to TRBD1 or TRBD2 (6 bases each). This CDR3 is 13 amino acids long. V dropped 1 base and J dropped 7 bases, with 10 bases sitting between them. Germline CDR1 reads LGHDT; CDR2 reads YNNKEL (reference sequence).